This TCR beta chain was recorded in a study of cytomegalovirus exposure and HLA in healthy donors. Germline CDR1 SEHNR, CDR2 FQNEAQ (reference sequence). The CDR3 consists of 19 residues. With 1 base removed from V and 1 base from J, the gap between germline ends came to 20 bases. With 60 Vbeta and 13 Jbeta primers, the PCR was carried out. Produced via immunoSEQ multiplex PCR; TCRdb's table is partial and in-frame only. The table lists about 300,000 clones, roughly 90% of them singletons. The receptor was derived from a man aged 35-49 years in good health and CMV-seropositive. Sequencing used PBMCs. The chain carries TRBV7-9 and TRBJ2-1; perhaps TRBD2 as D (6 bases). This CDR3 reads CASSLGYSGSVESYNEQFF. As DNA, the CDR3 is TGTGCCAGCAGCTTAGGGTACAGCGGGTCCGTTGAATCCTACAATGAGCAGTTCTTC.